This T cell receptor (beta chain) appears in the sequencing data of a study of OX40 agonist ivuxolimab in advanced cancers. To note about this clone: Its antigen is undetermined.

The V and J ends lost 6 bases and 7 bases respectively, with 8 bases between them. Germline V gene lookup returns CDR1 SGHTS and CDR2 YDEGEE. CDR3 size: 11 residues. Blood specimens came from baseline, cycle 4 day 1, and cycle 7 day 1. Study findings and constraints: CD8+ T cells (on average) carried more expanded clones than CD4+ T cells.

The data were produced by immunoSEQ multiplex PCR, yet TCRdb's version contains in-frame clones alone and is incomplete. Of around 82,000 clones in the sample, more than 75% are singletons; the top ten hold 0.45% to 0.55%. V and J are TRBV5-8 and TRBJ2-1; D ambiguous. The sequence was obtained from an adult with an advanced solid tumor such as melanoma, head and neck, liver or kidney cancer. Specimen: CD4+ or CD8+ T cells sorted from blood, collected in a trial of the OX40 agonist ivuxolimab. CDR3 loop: CASTTRNEQFF. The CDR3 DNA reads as TGTGCCAGCACAACGAGAAATGAGCAGTTCTTC.